Below, 9 T cell receptor beta chains from the same sample are listed, as sequenced in a study of early T cells in non-severe SARS-CoV-2 infection. MiXCR, applied by TCRdb to the 5' RACE reads, yields one record per CDR3 protein. Counted here are more than 80,000 distinct CDR3 sequences, roughly 13% occurring once; the ten biggest clones make up over 1.2%. The specimen was whole blood. Receptors originate from an adult who was a healthcare worker with PCR-confirmed SARS-CoV-2 infection or an uninfected control (not recorded which).

This clonotype was seen ten or more times. The rearrangement uses TRBV13 and TRBJ2-3, with 7 bases identical to TRBD2. This CDR3 has 16 residues. Losses at the gene ends were 4 bases for V and 0 bases for J; bases not matched to a gene: 7. CDR1 PRHDT and CDR2 FYEKMQ come from the germline V gene (reference sequence). DNA of the CDR3: TGTGCCAGCAGCTCGCGGGACTACCAAAGCACAGATACGCAGTATTTT. It codes for CASSSRDYQSTDTQYF.

This rearrangement joins TRBV6-6 to TRBJ2-1; the match to TRBD2 covers 7 bases. Germline V gene sequence: CDR1 MNHNY, CDR2 SVGAGI (reference sequence). The CDR3 length is 16 residues. J was trimmed by 3 bases and V by 7 bases; bases with no gene match: 12. The CDR3 reads CASTPGVTSFYNEQFF. The CDR3 DNA sequence: TGTGCCAGCACCCCTGGGGTGACTAGCTTCTACAATGAGCAGTTCTTC.

This clonotype appeared a few times. The rearrangement joins TRBV10-3 to TRBJ2-1; D is perhaps TRBD1 (7 bases). CDR1 and CDR2 from the germline V gene are ENHRY and SYGVKD. V was trimmed by 0 bases and J by 8 bases, leaving 14 bases between them. The CDR3 has 15 amino acids. The CDR3 protein is CAISESQGEEDEQFF. The DNA for the CDR3 is TGTGCCATCAGTGAGTCCCAGGGGGAGGAAGATGAGCAGTTCTTC.

This clonotype was seen many times. V usage is TRBV7-2 and J usage is TRBJ2-5, with no clear D. The CDR3 covers 13 residues. Germline V gene data show CDR1 as SGHTA and CDR2 as FQGNSA. Trimming took off 3 bases at V and 1 base at J, with 6 bases between the two ends. The CDR3 nucleotides are TGTGCCAGCAGCTTCAGTGGCCAAGAGACCCAGTACTTC. Translating gives CASSFSGQETQYF.

This clonotype has more than one count but fewer than ten. The gene calls are TRBV6-5 and TRBJ1-2, with D possibly TRBD1 on 6 matching bases. Trimming cost V 2 bases and J 4 bases, with 17 bases left between them. Looked up from germline, CDR1 is MNHEY and CDR2 is SVGAGI. The CDR3 covers 16 residues. The CDR3 DNA follows: TGTGCCAGCAGTTACGCCGATCACAGGGCTTCCTATGGCTACACCTTC. Its protein product is CASSYADHRASYGYTF.

The gene calls are TRBV27 and TRBJ2-3, with 8 positions matching TRBD2. The CDR3 is 16 residues long. V gave up 6 bases and J gave up 1 base; unmatched junction bases: 9. Germline assignment: CDR1 MNHEY and CDR2 SMNVEV (reference sequence). This chain's CDR3 is CASSPRGGAGTDTQYF. Written as DNA, the CDR3 is TGTGCCAGCAGCCCCCGGGGGGGCGCGGGCACAGATACGCAGTATTTT.

This clonotype was counted ten times or more. V is TRBV5-6 and J is TRBJ2-4; D may be TRBD1 (5 bases). This CDR3 has 12 residues. The V end was cut by 4 bases, the J end by 7 bases, with 9 bases between. Germline-derived CDR1 and CDR2 are SGHDT and YYEEEE. CDR3 amino acids: CASSATANIQYF. The CDR3 region has the DNA TGTGCCAGCAGCGCGACAGCGAACATTCAGTACTTC.

This clonotype was seen a handful of times. This rearrangement joins TRBV20-1 to TRBJ2-5, with unresolved D. Trimming stripped 6 bases from V and 1 base from J, with 6 bases between. The CDR3 extends over 11 amino acids. Per the germline V gene, CDR1 is DFQATT and CDR2 is SNEGSKA (reference sequence). CDR3 residues: CSAPLQETQYF. Here the CDR3 DNA reads TGCAGTGCCCCCCTCCAAGAGACCCAGTACTTC.

The CDR3 here is CSARAGTFQETQYF. For the CDR3, the DNA is TGCAGTGCTAGAGCCGGGACTTTCCAAGAGACCCAGTACTTC. V and J are TRBV20-1 and TRBJ2-5; D may be TRBD2 (6 bases). Germline CDR1 reads DFQATT; CDR2 reads SNEGSKA (reference sequence). The CDR3 loop spans 14 amino acids. The V and J ends lost 1 base and 1 base respectively, with 10 bases between them.